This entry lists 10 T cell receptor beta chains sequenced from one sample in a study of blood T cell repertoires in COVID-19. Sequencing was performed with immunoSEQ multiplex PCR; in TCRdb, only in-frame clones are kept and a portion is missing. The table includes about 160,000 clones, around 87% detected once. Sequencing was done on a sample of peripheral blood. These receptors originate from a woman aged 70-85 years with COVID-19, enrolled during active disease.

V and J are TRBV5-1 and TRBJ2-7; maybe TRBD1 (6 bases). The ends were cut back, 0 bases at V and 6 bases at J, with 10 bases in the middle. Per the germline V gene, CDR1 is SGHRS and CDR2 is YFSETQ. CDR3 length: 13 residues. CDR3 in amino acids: CASSLAQGSEQYF. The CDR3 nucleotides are TGCGCCAGCAGCTTGGCCCAGGGGAGCGAGCAGTACTTC. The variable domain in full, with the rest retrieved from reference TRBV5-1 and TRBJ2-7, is KAGVTQTPRYLIKTRGQQVTLSCSPISGHRSVSWYQQTPGQGLQFLFEYFSETQRNKGNFPGRFSGRQFSNSRSEMNVSTLELGDSALYLCASSLAQGSEQYFGPGTRLTVT.

CDR3: CASTPGQGNTEAFF. In DNA form, the CDR3 reads TGCGCCAGCACCCCGGGACAGGGTAACACTGAAGCTTTCTTT. The gene calls are TRBV5-1 and TRBJ1-1; 9 nucleotides agree with TRBD1. V gave up 6 bases and J gave up 2 bases; unmatched junction bases: 5. The CDR3 consists of 14 residues. The V gene's germline CDR1 is SGHRS and CDR2 YFSETQ.

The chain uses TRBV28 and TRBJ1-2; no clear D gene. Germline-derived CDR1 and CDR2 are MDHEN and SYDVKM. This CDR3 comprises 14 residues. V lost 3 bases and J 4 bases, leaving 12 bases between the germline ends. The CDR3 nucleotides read TGTGCCAGCAGTTTTGTGGAGGGAGGCTATGGCTACACCTTC. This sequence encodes CASSFVEGGYGYTF.

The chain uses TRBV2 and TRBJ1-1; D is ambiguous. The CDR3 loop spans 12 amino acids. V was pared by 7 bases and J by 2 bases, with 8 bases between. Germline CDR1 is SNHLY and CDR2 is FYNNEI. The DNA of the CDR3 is TGTGCCAGCACCCTAGACAACACTGAAGCTTTCTTT. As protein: CASTLDNTEAFF.

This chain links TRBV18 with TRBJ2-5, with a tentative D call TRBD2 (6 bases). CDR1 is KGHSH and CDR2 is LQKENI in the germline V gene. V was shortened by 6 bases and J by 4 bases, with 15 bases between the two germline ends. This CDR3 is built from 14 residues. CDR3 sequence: CASSPGLGLETQYF. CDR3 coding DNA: TGTGCCAGCTCCCCGGGGTTGGGACTAGAGACCCAGTACTTC.

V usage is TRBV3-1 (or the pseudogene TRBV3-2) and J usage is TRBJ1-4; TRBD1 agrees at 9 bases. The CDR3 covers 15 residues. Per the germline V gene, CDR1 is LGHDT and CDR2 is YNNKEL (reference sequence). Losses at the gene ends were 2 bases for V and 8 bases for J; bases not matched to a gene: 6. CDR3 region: CASSQNRGLREKLFF. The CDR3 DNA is TGTGCCAGCAGCCAAAACAGGGGGCTCCGGGAAAAACTGTTTTTT.

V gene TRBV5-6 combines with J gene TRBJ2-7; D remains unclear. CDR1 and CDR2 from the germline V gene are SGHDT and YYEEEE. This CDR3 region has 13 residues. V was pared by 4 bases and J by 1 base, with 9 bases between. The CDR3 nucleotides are TGTGCCAGCAGCCCCCGAGGATCCTACGAGCAGTACTTC. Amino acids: CASSPRGSYEQYF.

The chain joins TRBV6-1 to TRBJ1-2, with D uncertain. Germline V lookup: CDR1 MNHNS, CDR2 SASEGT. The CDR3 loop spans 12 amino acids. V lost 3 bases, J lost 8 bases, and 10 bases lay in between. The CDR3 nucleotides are TGTGCCAGCAGTGACGGCGGAGCAGGCTACACCTTC. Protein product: CASSDGGAGYTF.

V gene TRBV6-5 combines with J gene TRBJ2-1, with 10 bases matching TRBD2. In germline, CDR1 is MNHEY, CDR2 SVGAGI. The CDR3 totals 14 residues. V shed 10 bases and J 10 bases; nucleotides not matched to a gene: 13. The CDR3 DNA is TGTGCCACCGACTGGAGCGGGGGGGCGGGGGAGCAGTTCTTC. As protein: CATDWSGGAGEQFF.

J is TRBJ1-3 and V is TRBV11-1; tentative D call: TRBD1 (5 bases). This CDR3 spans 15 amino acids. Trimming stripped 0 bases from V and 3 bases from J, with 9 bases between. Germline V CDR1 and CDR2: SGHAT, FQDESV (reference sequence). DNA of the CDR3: TGTGCCAGCAGCTTAGCGGGGCAGCATGGAAACACCATATATTTT. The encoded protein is CASSLAGQHGNTIYF.